The clone carrying this T cell receptor (beta chain) was counted between two and nine times. The CDR3 loop spans 14 amino acids. Looked up from germline, CDR1 is SNHLY and CDR2 is FYNNEI. Trimming removed 3 bases from V and 4 bases from J, with 12 bases in between. These data originate in a study of T-cell reconstitution after alpha-beta-depleted transplantation in children. This sample's TCRbeta library carried unique molecular identifier barcodes. Each CDR3 protein gets one entry after TCRdb re-called the PCR reads with MiXCR. The profile shows some 500,000 distinct CDR3 sequences, approximately 30% of them singletons.

The source of this sequence is a human donor who donated a stem cell graft to a child with aplastic anemia. J is TRBJ1-2 and V is TRBV2, with D possibly being TRBD1 (5 bases). Sample: PBMCs from the stem cell graft donor, taken from the stem cell graft. The CDR3 sequence: CASSDPDSPYGYTF. The CDR3 bases are TGTGCCAGCAGTGATCCCGACAGCCCCTATGGCTACACCTTC.